This TCR beta chain was documented in a study of blood T cells in healthy people across ages. Study-level background: For every two T cells, template switching captured about one barcoded beta molecule.

Through a sample-barcoded 5' primer and a J-beta primer mix, a second PCR was run for about 6 to 11 cycles. MiXCR, applied by TCRdb to the 5' RACE reads, yields one record per CDR3 protein. Of 590,000 or so distinct CDR3 sequences listed, 25% to 35% were seen once; the top ten hold approximately 14%. Healthy Russian Caucasian donors spanned ages roughly 6 to 100 years. The study isolated at least 6.5 million PBMCs from each sample. Total RNA, at least 5 micrograms per sample, was extracted from PBMCs. V dropped 3 bases and J dropped 3 bases, with 14 bases sitting between them. The V gene's germline CDR1 is LGHNA and CDR2 YNFKEQ. This CDR3 region has 15 residues. This clonotype has at least ten counts.

The chain links TRBV4-2 to TRBJ1-2; maybe TRBD1 (5 bases). The sequenced material came from blood. This receptor was taken from a woman of 80 years or more in good health. CDR3 coding DNA: TGTGCCAGCAGCCAGAACATCGGGACGTACTATGGCTACACCTTC. This translates into CASSQNIGTYYGYTF.